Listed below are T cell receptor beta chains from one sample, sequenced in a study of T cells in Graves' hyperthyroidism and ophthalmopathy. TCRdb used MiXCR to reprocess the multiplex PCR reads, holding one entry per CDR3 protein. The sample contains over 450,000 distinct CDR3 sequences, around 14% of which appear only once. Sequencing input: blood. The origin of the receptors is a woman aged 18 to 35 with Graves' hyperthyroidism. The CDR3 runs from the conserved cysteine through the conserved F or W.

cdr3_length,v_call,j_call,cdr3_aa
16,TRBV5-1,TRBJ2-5,CASSFSGQNLQETQYF
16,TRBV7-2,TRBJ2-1,CASSLAGTGTYNEQFF
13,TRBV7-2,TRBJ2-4,CASTEGGSNIQYF
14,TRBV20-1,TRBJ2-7,CSASRHGGSSEQYF
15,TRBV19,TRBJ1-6,CASSIDRDRNTPLHF
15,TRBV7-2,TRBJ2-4,CASSRTPLAKNIQYF
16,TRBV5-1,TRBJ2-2,CASSLGVYRDTGELFF
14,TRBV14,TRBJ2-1,CASSQEWGENEQFF
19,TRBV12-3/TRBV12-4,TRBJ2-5,CASSLDLRRQGGYQETQYF
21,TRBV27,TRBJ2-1,CASSPKGLAGITFLSYNEQFF
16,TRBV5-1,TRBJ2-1,CASSLLAGGPHNEQFF
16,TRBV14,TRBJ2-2,CASSRPGGFSTGELFF
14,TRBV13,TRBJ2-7,CASSLGGDTYGQYF
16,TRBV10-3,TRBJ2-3,CAIKPGLAGPGDTQYF
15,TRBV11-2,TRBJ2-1,CASSLVAGVTYEQFF
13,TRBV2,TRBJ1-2,CASSVLRVGGYTF
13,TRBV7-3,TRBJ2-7,CASSALFAGEQYF
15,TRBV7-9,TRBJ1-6,CASSSPGQGDSPLHF
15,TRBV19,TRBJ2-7,CASSIAAGASYEQYF
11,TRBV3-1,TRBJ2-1,CASSKGDEQFF
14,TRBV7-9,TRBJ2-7,CASSLTEGTDEQYF
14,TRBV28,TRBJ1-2,CASSLRQGAEGYTF
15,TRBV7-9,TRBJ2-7,CASSLAGIGSYEQYF
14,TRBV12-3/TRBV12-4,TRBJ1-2,CASSRQGADYGYTF
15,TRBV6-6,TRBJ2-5,CASSYSRGVGETQYF
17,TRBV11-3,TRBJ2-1,CASSLVGYIWGVNEQFF
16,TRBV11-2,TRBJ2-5,CASSLSGAGEGETQYF
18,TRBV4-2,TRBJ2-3,CASSSMSESRISTDTQYF
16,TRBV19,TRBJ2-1,CATRDRGISSYNEQFF
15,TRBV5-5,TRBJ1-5,CASSPRPGPNQPQHF
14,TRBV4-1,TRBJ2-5,CASSQETGRETQYF
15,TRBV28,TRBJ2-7,CASRLSREAVCEQYF
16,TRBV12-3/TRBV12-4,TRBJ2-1,CASSLRTGGVVDEQFF
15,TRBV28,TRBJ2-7,CASSLGGLLKGEQYF
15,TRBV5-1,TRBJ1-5,CASSLEGRADQPQHF
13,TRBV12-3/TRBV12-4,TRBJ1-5,CASRETGDQPQHF
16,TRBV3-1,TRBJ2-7,CASSQGTGVHLYEQYF
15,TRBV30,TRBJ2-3,CAWNAGGSSTDTQYF
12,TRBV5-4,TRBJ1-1,CASSLTPQEAFF
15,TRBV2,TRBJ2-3,CASSGASAGTDTQYF
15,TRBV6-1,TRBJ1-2,CASSEAGPGGYGYTF
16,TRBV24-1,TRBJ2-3,CATSDLQSGLTDTQYF
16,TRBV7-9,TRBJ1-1,CASSLKGRGVNTEAFF
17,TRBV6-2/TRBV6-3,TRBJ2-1,CASSQLAGGLTGNEQFF
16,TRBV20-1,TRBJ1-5,CSARVSGQPSNQPQHF
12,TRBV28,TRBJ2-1,CASRPGQIEQFF